The rows below give T cell receptor beta chains drawn from one sample of a study of blood T cell repertoires in COVID-19. TCRdb keeps only in-frame clones here, not all; method: immunoSEQ multiplex PCR. The sample carries 350,000 to 550,000 clones, approximately 90% recorded once. The sequencing sample was made of peripheral blood. The source is a woman in her 30s with acute or convalescent COVID-19. The CDR3 runs from the conserved cysteine through the conserved F or W. The D gene is left open where the match is weak. For some rows the clone size is stated as once, few or many, or as a class when expanded; others skip it.

D	length	V	size	J	CDR3	DNA
TRBD1	16	TRBV25-1	few	TRBJ1-1	CASSDPRTGGNTEAFF	TGTGCCAGCAGTGACCCTCGGACAGGGGGGAACACTGAAGCTTTCTTT
-	16	TRBV7-6	-	TRBJ2-5	CASSLDWGNPVETQYF	TGTGCCAGCAGCTTAGATTGGGGCAATCCTGTAGAGACCCAGTACTTC
-	13	TRBV15	-	TRBJ2-1	CATRVGSYNEQFF	TGTGCCACCCGGGTCGGGTCCTACAATGAGCAGTTCTTC
TRBD1	16	TRBV18	few	TRBJ1-2	CASSPSRDREVYGYTF	TGTGCCAGCTCACCATCCCGGGACAGGGAAGTCTATGGCTACACCTTC
-	10	TRBV2	once	TRBJ2-7	CASSGQQQYF	TGTGCCAGCAGTGGGCAACAGCAGTACTTC
-	15	TRBV3-1/TRBV3-2	-	TRBJ2-7	CASSQEGARGYEQYF	TGTGCCAGCAGCCAAGAGGGGGCCAGAGGCTACGAGCAGTACTTC
-	13	TRBV6-5	-	TRBJ2-7	CASSNTRGYEQYF	TGTGCCAGCAGTAATACTCGAGGATACGAGCAGTACTTC
TRBD1	16	TRBV24-1	-	TRBJ1-5	CATSDSSDRGKQPQHF	TGTGCCACCAGTGATTCCTCGGACAGGGGGAAACAGCCCCAGCATTTT
TRBD1	15	TRBV6-5	-	TRBJ1-2	CASREDRGRFSGYTF	TGTGCCAGCAGAGAGGACAGGGGAAGGTTCAGTGGCTACACCTTC
TRBD2	14	TRBV30	-	TRBJ2-7	CAWRLAGFSYEQYF	TGTGCCTGGAGGCTAGCGGGGTTTTCCTACGAGCAGTACTTC
-	14	TRBV20-1	-	TRBJ2-3	CSASYQTSTDTQYF	TGCAGTGCTAGTTACCAAACTAGCACAGATACGCAGTATTTT
-	13	TRBV2	-	TRBJ2-7	CASSTRGSYEQYF	TGTGCCAGCAGTACCAGGGGATCCTACGAGCAGTACTTC
TRBD1	14	TRBV6-5	-	TRBJ2-7	CASSTRDRIYEQYF	TGTGCCAGCAGTACGAGGGACAGGATCTACGAGCAGTACTTC
TRBD2	18	TRBV7-2	-	TRBJ2-5	CASSFSLGWRGYQETQYF	TGTGCCAGCAGCTTTTCATTAGGATGGCGGGGGTACCAAGAGACCCAGTACTTC
TRBD2	14	TRBV6-5	-	TRBJ2-5	CASSRSGGRETQYF	TGTGCCAGCAGCCGTTCAGGCGGGAGAGAGACCCAGTACTTC
-	15	TRBV6-6	-	TRBJ2-1	CASRVTLSSYNEQFF	TGTGCCAGCAGAGTTACTCTGAGCTCCTACAATGAGCAGTTCTTC
TRBD1	20	TRBV19	once	TRBJ1-5	CASSHLQGMSSDYSNQPQHF	TGTGCCAGTAGTCACCTACAGGGGATGTCCTCGGATTATAGCAATCAGCCCCAGCATTTT
-	12	TRBV19	-	TRBJ2-1	CASSTRNNEQFF	TGTGCCAGTAGCACAAGAAACAATGAGCAGTTCTTC
-	14	TRBV5-1	-	TRBJ1-1	CASSFEGTYTEAFF	TGCGCCAGCAGCTTCGAGGGTACTTACACTGAAGCTTTCTTT
TRBD1	12	TRBV27	few	TRBJ1-1	CASSSGGTEAFF	TGTGCCAGCAGTTCAGGGGGCACTGAAGCTTTCTTT
-	15	TRBV5-4	-	TRBJ2-3	CASNQRSKSTDTQYF	TGTGCCAGCAACCAAAGATCTAAGAGCACAGATACGCAGTATTTT
-	19	TRBV4-1	-	TRBJ2-3	CASSQTSISRGQSTDTQYF	TGCGCCAGCAGCCAAACCTCAATTTCCCGGGGTCAGAGCACAGATACGCAGTATTTT
-	15	TRBV7-8	-	TRBJ2-7	CASSYSSASSYEQYF	TGTGCCAGCAGCTACTCTAGCGCTAGCTCCTACGAGCAGTACTTC
TRBD2	13	TRBV29-1	-	TRBJ2-3	CSDRLAATDTQYF	TGCAGCGACAGACTAGCGGCCACAGATACGCAGTATTTT
TRBD1	21	TRBV7-3	-	TRBJ1-5	CASSDYTRDRKHKDSNQPQHF	TGTGCCAGCAGCGACTATACTCGGGACAGAAAACACAAGGATAGCAATCAGCCCCAGCATTTT
-	14	TRBV5-1	-	TRBJ1-1	CASSSNTGITEAFF	TGCGCCAGCAGCTCCAATACAGGGATAACTGAAGCTTTCTTT
TRBD1	14	TRBV25-1	-	TRBJ1-4	CASSESPRGQKLFF	TGTGCCAGCAGTGAATCTCCCAGGGGACAGAAACTGTTTTTT
TRBD2	16	TRBV7-9	-	TRBJ2-5	CASSSPARGGEETQYF	TGTGCCAGCAGCTCGCCGGCTCGGGGGGGAGAAGAGACCCAGTACTTC